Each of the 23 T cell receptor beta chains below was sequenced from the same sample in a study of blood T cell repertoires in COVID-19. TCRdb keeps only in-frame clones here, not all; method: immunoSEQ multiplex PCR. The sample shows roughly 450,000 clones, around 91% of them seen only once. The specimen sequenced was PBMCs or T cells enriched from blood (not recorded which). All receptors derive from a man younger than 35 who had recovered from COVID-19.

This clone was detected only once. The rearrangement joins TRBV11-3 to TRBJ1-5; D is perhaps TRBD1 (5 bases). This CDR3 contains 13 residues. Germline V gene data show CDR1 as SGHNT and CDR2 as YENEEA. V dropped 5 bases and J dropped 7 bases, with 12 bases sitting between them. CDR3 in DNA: TGTGCCAGCAGCCCAGGGCCAGGACAGCCCCAGCATTTT. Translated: CASSPGPGQPQHF.

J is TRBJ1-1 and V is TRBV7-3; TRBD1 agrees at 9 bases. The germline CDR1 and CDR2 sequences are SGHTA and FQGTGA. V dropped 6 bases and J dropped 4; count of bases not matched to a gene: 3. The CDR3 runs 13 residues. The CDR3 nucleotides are TGTGCCAGCAGACCGACAGGGGGCACTGAAGCTTTCTTT. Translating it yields CASRPTGGTEAFF.

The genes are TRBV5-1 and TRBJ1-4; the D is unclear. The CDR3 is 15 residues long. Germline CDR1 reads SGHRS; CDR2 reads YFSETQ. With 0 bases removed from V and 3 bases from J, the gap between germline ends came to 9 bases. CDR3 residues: CASSLDGQANEKLFF. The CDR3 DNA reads TGCGCCAGCAGCTTGGATGGGCAGGCTAATGAAAAACTGTTTTTT.

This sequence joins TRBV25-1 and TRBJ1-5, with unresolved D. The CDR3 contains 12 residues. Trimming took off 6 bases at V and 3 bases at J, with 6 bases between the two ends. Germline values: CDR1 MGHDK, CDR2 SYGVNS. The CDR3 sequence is CASSRDNQPQHF. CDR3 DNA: TGTGCCAGCAGCCGGGACAATCAGCCCCAGCATTTT.

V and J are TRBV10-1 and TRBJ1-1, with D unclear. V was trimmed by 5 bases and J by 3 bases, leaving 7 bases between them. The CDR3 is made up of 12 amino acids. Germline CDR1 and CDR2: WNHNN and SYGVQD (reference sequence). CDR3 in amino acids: CASSSSDTEAFF. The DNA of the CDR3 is TGCGCCAGCAGTTCATCAGACACTGAAGCTTTCTTT.

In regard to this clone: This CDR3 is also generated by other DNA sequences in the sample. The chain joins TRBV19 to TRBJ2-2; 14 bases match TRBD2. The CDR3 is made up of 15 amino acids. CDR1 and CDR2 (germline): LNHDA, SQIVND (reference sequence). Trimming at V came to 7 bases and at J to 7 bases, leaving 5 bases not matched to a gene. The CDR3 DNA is TGTGCCAGTACGGGACTAGCGGGAGTTGGCGGGGAGCTGTTTTTT. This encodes CASTGLAGVGGELFF.

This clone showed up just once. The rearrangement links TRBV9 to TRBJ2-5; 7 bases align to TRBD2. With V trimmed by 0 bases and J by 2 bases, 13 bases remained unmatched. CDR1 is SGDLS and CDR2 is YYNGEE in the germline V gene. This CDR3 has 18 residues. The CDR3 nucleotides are TGTGCCAGCAGCGTAGTAGGCGTGAACGGGCGGGGGCAAGAGACCCAGTACTTC. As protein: CASSVVGVNGRGQETQYF. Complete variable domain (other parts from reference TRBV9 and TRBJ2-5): DSGVTQTPKHLITATGQRVTLRCSPRSGDLSVYWYQQSLDQGLQFLIQYYNGEERAKGNILERFSAQQFPDLHSELNLSSLELGDSALYFCASSVVGVNGRGQETQYFGPGTRLLVL.

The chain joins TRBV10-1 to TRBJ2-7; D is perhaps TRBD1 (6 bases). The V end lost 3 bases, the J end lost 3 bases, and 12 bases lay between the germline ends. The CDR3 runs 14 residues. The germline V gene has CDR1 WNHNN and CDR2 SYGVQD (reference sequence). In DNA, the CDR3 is TGCGCCAGCAGTGATGCAGGGGTGGGCTACGAGCAGTACTTC. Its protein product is CASSDAGVGYEQYF.

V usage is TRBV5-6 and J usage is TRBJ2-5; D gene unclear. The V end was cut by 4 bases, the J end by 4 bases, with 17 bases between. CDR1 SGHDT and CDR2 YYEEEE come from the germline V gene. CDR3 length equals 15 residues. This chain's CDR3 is CASSPSRPSPETQYF. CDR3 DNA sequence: TGTGCCAGCAGCCCCTCGCGCCCTTCCCCAGAGACCCAGTACTTC.

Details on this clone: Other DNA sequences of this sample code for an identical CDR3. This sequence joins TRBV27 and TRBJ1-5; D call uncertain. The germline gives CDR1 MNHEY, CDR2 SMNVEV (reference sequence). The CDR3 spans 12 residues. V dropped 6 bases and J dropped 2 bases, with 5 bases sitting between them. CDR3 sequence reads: CASRRGNQPQHF. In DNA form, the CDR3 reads TGTGCCAGCAGGAGGGGCAATCAGCCCCAGCATTTT.

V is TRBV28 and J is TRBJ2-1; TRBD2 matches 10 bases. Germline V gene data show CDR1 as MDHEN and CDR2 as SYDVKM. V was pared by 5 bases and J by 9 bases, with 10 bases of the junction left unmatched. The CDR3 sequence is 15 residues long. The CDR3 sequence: CASSAPGTSVPEQFF. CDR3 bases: TGTGCCAGCAGTGCCCCCGGGACTAGCGTCCCTGAGCAGTTCTTC. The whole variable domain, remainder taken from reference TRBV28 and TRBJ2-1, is DVKVTQSSRYLVKRTGEKVFLECVQDMDHENMFWYRQDPGLGLRLIYFSYDVKMKEKGDIPEGYSVSREKKERFSLILESASTNQTSMYLCASSAPGTSVPEQFFGPGTRLTVL.

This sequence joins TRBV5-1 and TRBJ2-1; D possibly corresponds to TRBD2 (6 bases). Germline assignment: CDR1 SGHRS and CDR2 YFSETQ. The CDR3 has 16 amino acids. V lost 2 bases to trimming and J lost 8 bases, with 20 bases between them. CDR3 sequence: CASSFRNGLGGDEQFF. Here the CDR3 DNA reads TGCGCCAGCAGCTTCCGGAACGGACTCGGAGGGGATGAGCAGTTCTTC. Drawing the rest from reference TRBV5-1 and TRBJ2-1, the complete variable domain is KAGVTQTPRYLIKTRGQQVTLSCSPISGHRSVSWYQQTPGQGLQFLFEYFSETQRNKGNFPGRFSGRQFSNSRSEMNVSTLELGDSALYLCASSFRNGLGGDEQFFGPGTRLTVL.

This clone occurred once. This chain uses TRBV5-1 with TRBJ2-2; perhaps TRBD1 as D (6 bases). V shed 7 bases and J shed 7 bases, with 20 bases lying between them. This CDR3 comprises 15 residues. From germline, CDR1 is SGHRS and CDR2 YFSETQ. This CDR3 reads CASFPGPGAGGELFF. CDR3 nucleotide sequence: TGCGCCAGCTTCCCCGGGCCAGGGGCTGGCGGGGAGCTGTTTTTT.

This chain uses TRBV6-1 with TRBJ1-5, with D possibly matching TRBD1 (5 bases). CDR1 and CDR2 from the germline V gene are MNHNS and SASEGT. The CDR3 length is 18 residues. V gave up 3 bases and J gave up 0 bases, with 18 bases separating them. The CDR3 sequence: CASSDRSGPPYSNQPQHF. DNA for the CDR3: TGTGCCAGCAGTGATCGGTCAGGGCCCCCGTATAGCAATCAGCCCCAGCATTTT.

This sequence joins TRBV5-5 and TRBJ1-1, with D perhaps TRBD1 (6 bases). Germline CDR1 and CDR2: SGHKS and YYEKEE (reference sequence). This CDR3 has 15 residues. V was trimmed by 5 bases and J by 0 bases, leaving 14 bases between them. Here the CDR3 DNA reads TGTGCCAGCAGAATCACCGGGACACTGAACACTGAAGCTTTCTTT. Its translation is CASRITGTLNTEAFF.

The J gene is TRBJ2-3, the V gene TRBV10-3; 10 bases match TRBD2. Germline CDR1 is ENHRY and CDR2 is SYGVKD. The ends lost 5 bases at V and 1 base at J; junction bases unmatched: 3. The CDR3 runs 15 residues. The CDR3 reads CAISSTSGGTDTQYF. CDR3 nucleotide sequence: TGTGCCATCAGTAGTACTAGCGGGGGCACAGATACGCAGTATTTT.

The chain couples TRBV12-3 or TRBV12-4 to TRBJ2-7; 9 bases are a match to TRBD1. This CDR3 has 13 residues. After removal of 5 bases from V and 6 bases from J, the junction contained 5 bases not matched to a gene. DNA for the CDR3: TGTGCCAGCAGTGGGACAGGGATCTCCGAGCAGTACTTC. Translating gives CASSGTGISEQYF.

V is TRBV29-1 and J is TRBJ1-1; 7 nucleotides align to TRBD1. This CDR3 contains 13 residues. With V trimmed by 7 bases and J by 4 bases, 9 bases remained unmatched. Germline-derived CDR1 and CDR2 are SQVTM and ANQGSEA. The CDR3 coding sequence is TGCAGCGCCCATCAGGGGGTTGCCACTGAAGCTTTCTTT. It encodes CSAHQGVATEAFF.

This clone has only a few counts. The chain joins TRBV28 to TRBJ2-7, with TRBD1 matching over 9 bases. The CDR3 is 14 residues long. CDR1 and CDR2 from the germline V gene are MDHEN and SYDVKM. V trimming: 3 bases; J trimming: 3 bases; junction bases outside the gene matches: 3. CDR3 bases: TGTGCCAGCAGTTTCGGGACAGGGATCTACGAGCAGTACTTC. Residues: CASSFGTGIYEQYF.

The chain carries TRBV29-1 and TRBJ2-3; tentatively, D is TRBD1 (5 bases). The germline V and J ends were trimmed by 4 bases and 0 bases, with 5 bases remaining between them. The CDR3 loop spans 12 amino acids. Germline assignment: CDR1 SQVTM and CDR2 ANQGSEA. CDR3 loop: CSVAGSTDTQYF. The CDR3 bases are TGCAGCGTTGCAGGGAGCACAGATACGCAGTATTTT.

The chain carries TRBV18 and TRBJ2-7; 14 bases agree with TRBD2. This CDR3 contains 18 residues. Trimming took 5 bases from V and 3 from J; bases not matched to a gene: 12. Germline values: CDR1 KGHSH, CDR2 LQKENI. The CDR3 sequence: CASSSISTGTSGSYEQYF. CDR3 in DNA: TGTGCCAGCTCATCGATATCGACCGGGACTAGCGGGAGCTACGAGCAGTACTTC.

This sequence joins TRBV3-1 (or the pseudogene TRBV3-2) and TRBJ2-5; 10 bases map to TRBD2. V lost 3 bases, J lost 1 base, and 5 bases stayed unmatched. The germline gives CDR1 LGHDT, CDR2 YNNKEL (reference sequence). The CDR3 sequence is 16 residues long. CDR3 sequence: CASSHGSGGFQETQYF. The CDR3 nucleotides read TGTGCCAGCAGCCACGGTAGCGGGGGGTTCCAAGAGACCCAGTACTTC.

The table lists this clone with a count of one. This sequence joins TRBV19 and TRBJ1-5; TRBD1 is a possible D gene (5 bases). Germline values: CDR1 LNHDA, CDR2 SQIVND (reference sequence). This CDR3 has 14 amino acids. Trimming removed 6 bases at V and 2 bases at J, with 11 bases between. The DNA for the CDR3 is TGTGCCAGTAGGACAGTCTGGGGCAATCAGCCCCAGCATTTT. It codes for CASRTVWGNQPQHF.